The 9 T cell receptor delta chains listed next were all sequenced from one sample in a study of gamma-delta T cells after stem cell transplantation. TCRdb re-processed the RT-PCR reads using CATT. This table holds about 800 delta-chain clones, around 15% found once. The specimen sequenced was gamma-delta T cells. The receptors were gathered from a human donor. It is not recorded whose cells these are; they may come from a transplant donor.

There are a few counts of this clone. Since a far larger clone is one base different, this is likely a read error. The chain recombines TRDV2 with TRDJ1; 10 nucleotides line up with TRDD3. Assignment of the J gene here rests on matching the DNA to germline, because TCRdb gives none. This CDR3 contains 15 residues. Germline V gene sequence: CDR1 GEAIGNYY, CDR2 EKD. Unmatched junction bases numbered 2, after V lost 0 bases and J lost 2 bases. Here the CDR3 reads CACDTGLGDTDKLIF. DNA for the CDR3: TGTGCCTGTGACACCGGACTGGGGGATACCGATAAACTCATCTTT.

This clone is medium-sized. This chain joins TRDV2 and TRDJ3; 12 bases align to TRDD3. The CDR3 has 25 amino acids. V lost 0 bases, J lost 1 base, and 21 bases stayed unmatched. Germline V gives CDR1 GEAIGNYY, CDR2 EKD. The CDR3 DNA is TGTGCCTGTGACACCGTCGGGAGTGTACGACTGGGGGATACCCTAGGGTCCTGGGACACCCGACAGATGTTTTTC. As protein: CACDTVGSVRLGDTLGSWDTRQMFF.

This clone ranks as large (0.1 to 1%). V and J are TRDV3 and TRDJ1; 7 nucleotides line up with TRDD3. V dropped 4 bases and J dropped 0; count of bases not matched to a gene: 26. The length of the CDR3 is 20 residues. CDR1 is TVYSNPD and CDR2 is GDNSRS in the germline V gene (reference sequence). This chain's CDR3 is CASGDSTPTGVMANTDKLIF. CDR3 bases: TGTGCCTCAGGGGACTCTACGCCGACTGGGGTGATGGCCAACACCGATAAACTCATCTTT.

CDR3 sequence reads: CALGLPIHPAGFLMGDTPLYTDKLIF. The CDR3 nucleotides are TGTGCTCTCGGCCTTCCAATACATCCCGCTGGGTTCCTGATGGGGGATACGCCCCTGTACACCGATAAACTCATCTTT. This sequence joins TRDV1 and TRDJ1; 11 bases align to TRDD3. Germline V gives CDR1 TSWWSYY, CDR2 QGS. Trimming took 9 bases from V and 0 from J; bases not matched to a gene: 39. This CDR3 contains 26 residues.

This clone was found a few times. Being one base from a much bigger clone, this may be a read error. Other DNA sequences in this sample translate to the same CDR3. The rearrangement uses TRDV2 and TRDJ1; D perhaps matches TRDD3 (6 bases). The CDR3 runs to 18 residues. CDR1 GEAIGNYY and CDR2 EKD come from the germline V gene. V was shortened by 0 bases and J by 2 bases, with 21 bases between the two germline ends. The CDR3 DNA sequence: TGTGCCTGTGACACCGTTGGGGGTCCCCCTTATGGGACCGATAAACTCATCTTT. Translation gives CACDTVGGPPYGTDKLIF.

This clone showed up just a few times. The chain is built from TRDV2 and TRDJ1; TRDD3 is a possible D gene (6 bases). The CDR3 extends over 17 amino acids. V lost 0 bases, J lost 0 bases, and 16 bases lay in between. Germline V CDR1 and CDR2: GEAIGNYY, EKD. For the CDR3, the DNA is TGTGCCTGTGACACCCTCGCTGGGGCCACCTACACCGATAAACTCATCTTT. It translates to CACDTLAGATYTDKLIF.

This clone was observed a handful of times. The rearrangement uses TRDV1 and TRDJ2; D possibly matches TRDD1, TRDD2 or TRDD3 (6 bases each). V was clipped by 5 bases and J by 2 bases, with 36 bases between them. CDR3 length equals 23 residues. Germline values: CDR1 TSWWSYY, CDR2 QGS. The CDR3 nucleotides read TGTGCTCTTGGGAAGGGGATCCTACTGAAATACGGGGGGACACTGGACTTGACAGCACAACTCTTCTTT. It translates to CALGKGILLKYGGTLDLTAQLFF.

About this clone: It may be a read error: a sequence one base away is much more abundant. Within the sample, other DNA sequences also encode this same CDR3. This chain connects TRDV2 to TRDJ1; D uncertain. Looked up from germline, CDR1 is GEAIGNYY and CDR2 is EKD. The CDR3 is 19 amino acids. CDR3 amino acids: CACDTVPTGPVVGTDKLIF. CDR3 in DNA: TGTGCCTGTGACACCGTCCCCACAGGGCCAGTGGTGGGTACCGATAAGCTCATCTTT.

This clone came up a few times. The chain is built from TRDV1 and TRDJ1, with 11 bases matching TRDD3. Per germline, CDR1 TSWWSYY and CDR2 QGS. This CDR3 has 21 residues. Losses at the gene ends were 2 bases for V and 7 bases for J; bases not matched to a gene: 24. The CDR3 DNA follows: TGTGCTCTTGGGGAAATTTCCTACCCCCTCCTACTGGGGGATATGCTGGGTAAACTCATCTTT. It specifies CALGEISYPLLLGDMLGKLIF.